A selection of T cell receptor beta chains follows, all from one sample in a study of control samples from healthy donors and cancer patients. TCRdb keeps only in-frame clones here, not all; method: immunoSEQ multiplex PCR. The sample lists some 150,000 clones, over 90% occurring once. Sequencing input: blood. These receptors all come from a man between 50 and 59 years old in good health. Each CDR3 is given with its conserved first and last residue. Each record gives: clone size, D gene, V gene, J gene, CDR3 DNA, CDR3 protein. D genes are given only for firm matches. Rows give clone size only sometimes, using once, few, many, or a class for an expanded clone.

clone size: .
D gene: TRBD2
V gene: TRBV28
J gene: TRBJ2-1
CDR3 DNA: TGTGCCAGCGGATGGACTAGCCGCTACAATGAGCAGTTCTTC
CDR3 protein: CASGWTSRYNEQFF

clone size: few
D gene: .
V gene: TRBV7-9
J gene: TRBJ2-7
CDR3 DNA: TGTGCCAGCAGCTTACACTACGAGCAGTACTTC
CDR3 protein: CASSLHYEQYF

clone size: .
D gene: TRBD1
V gene: TRBV2
J gene: TRBJ2-7
CDR3 DNA: TGTGCCAGCAGCCTCATCGGACAGGCCTCCTACGAGCAGTACTTC
CDR3 protein: CASSLIGQASYEQYF

clone size: .
D gene: TRBD1
V gene: TRBV19
J gene: TRBJ1-5
CDR3 DNA: TGTGCCAGTAAAGACAGGGGGCTTCAGCCCCAGCATTTT
CDR3 protein: CASKDRGLQPQHF

clone size: once
D gene: .
V gene: TRBV3-1/TRBV3-2
J gene: TRBJ2-2
CDR3 DNA: TGTGCCAGCAGCCAACCCGGGGAGCTGTTTTTT
CDR3 protein: CASSQPGELFF

clone size: .
D gene: .
V gene: TRBV9
J gene: TRBJ1-1
CDR3 DNA: TGTGCCAGCAGCGTAACGGACTTCCCGGGAACTGAAGCTTTCTTT
CDR3 protein: CASSVTDFPGTEAFF

clone size: once
D gene: TRBD1
V gene: TRBV9
J gene: TRBJ1-2
CDR3 DNA: TGTGCCAGCAGCGTTGGGACAGGGGACTATGGCTACACCTTC
CDR3 protein: CASSVGTGDYGYTF

clone size: .
D gene: .
V gene: TRBV19
J gene: TRBJ1-1
CDR3 DNA: TGTGCCAGTAGTATAGAGGGGAACACTGAAGCTTTCTTT
CDR3 protein: CASSIEGNTEAFF

clone size: .
D gene: TRBD2
V gene: TRBV5-4
J gene: TRBJ2-3
CDR3 DNA: TGTGCCAGCAGCTCACCCCCTAGCGGGATCACAGATACGCAGTATTTT
CDR3 protein: CASSSPPSGITDTQYF

clone size: .
D gene: TRBD2
V gene: TRBV6-1
J gene: TRBJ2-7
CDR3 DNA: TGTGCCAGCAGTGAAGGAGCGGGAGGGTTCGAGCAGTACTTC
CDR3 protein: CASSEGAGGFEQYF

clone size: .
D gene: TRBD1
V gene: TRBV5-1
J gene: TRBJ2-7
CDR3 DNA: TGCGCCAGCAGCGGGGGACAGGGTCCCTACGAGCAGTACTTC
CDR3 protein: CASSGGQGPYEQYF

clone size: .
D gene: .
V gene: TRBV5-1
J gene: TRBJ1-1
CDR3 DNA: TGCGCCAGCAGCTACGGTGGGGGTGGCACTGAAGCTTTCTTT
CDR3 protein: CASSYGGGGTEAFF

clone size: .
D gene: .
V gene: TRBV24-1
J gene: TRBJ2-7
CDR3 DNA: TGTGCCACCAGTGATGGGCGGAGCTCCTACGAGCAGTACTTC
CDR3 protein: CATSDGRSSYEQYF

clone size: .
D gene: TRBD1
V gene: TRBV30
J gene: TRBJ1-3
CDR3 DNA: TGTGCCTGGAGTCCACAGGGGGCCTCTGGAAACACCATATATTTT
CDR3 protein: CAWSPQGASGNTIYF

clone size: .
D gene: .
V gene: TRBV23-1
J gene: TRBJ2-2
CDR3 DNA: TGCGCCAGCAGTCCACTCCTCACCGGGGAGCTGTTTTTT
CDR3 protein: CASSPLLTGELFF